The 25 T cell receptor beta chains listed next were all sequenced from one sample in a study of monozygotic twins with inflammatory bowel disease. TCRdb reprocessed the 5' RACE reads and keeps a single row for each CDR3 protein, giving no DNA. This sample lists approximately 120,000 distinct CDR3 sequences; its ten largest clones have 9.5% to 15%. Sequencing was done on a sample of blood. These receptors were taken from a human donor with ulcerative colitis or Crohn's disease, or a healthy co-twin of an affected twin (not recorded which).

The CDR3 loop reads CASSLDKGIDTQYF. This chain joins TRBV5-1 and TRBJ2-3. The CDR3 loop spans 14 amino acids. In germline, CDR1 is SGHRS, CDR2 YFSETQ.

The CDR3 sequence: CASSLGQGFDYSSYNEQFF. The chain joins TRBV5-1 to TRBJ2-1; without DNA, the TCRdb call of TRBD1 cannot be checked. Germline V gene data show CDR1 as SGHRS and CDR2 as YFSETQ. The CDR3 has 19 amino acids.

This chain joins TRBV5-4 and TRBJ2-3; the TRBD2 assignment by TCRdb is unverifiable without DNA. The CDR3 covers 14 residues. Germline values: CDR1 SGHNT, CDR2 YYREEE (reference sequence). CDR3 sequence: CASSLEGLTNTQYF.

The chain is built from TRBV12-3 or TRBV12-4 and TRBJ1-2. This CDR3 is built from 14 residues. The chain's CDR3 is CASSFRASNYGYTF.

V gene TRBV27 combines with J gene TRBJ1-6. CDR1 is MNHEY, CDR2 SMNVEV, per germline (reference sequence). The CDR3 has 12 amino acids. This CDR3 reads CASRELNSPLHF.

The chain joins TRBV27 to TRBJ2-5; the D call from TCRdb, TRBD2, cannot be confirmed without DNA. The V gene's germline CDR1 is MNHEY and CDR2 SMNVEV (reference sequence). The CDR3 extends over 17 amino acids. Here the CDR3 reads CASSFRALAGGPKTQYF.

The chain has TRBV29-1 and TRBJ2-7; TCRdb's D gene call, TRBD1, goes unchecked for lack of DNA. The CDR3 is 12 amino acids. The germline V gene encodes CDR1 SQVTM and CDR2 ANQGSEA. CDR3 loop: CSVGRQGYEQYF.

The rearrangement links TRBV11-2 to TRBJ1-6; TCRdb's assignment of TRBD1 cannot be checked, as there is no DNA. Per germline, CDR1 SGHAT and CDR2 FQNNGV. CDR3 size: 15 residues. CDR3 sequence reads: CASSATGTGNSPLHF.

The rearrangement joins TRBV19 to TRBJ2-5; TCRdb's assignment of TRBD2 cannot be checked, as there is no DNA. CDR1 LNHDA and CDR2 SQIVND come from the germline V gene (reference sequence). The CDR3 covers 15 residues. This CDR3 reads CASRGLRDFKETQYF. Looking up the rest from reference TRBV19 and TRBJ2-5 gives the full variable domain: DGGITQSPKYLFRKEGQNVTLSCEQNLNHDAMYWYRQDPGQGLRLIYYSQIVNDFQKGDIAEGYSVSREKKESFPLTVTSAQKNPTAFYLCASRGLRDFKETQYFGPGTRLLVL.

The CDR3 protein is CASSLAGTGATYEQYF. The rearrangement links TRBV5-1 to TRBJ2-7; TCRdb calls TRBD1, which cannot be checked without DNA. This CDR3 region has 16 residues. Germline V CDR1 and CDR2: SGHRS, YFSETQ.

The chain couples TRBV29-1 to TRBJ2-1. The CDR3 is 12 amino acids. The V gene's germline CDR1 is SQVTM and CDR2 ANQGSEA. The CDR3 protein is CSVDASYNEQFF.

This rearrangement joins TRBV4-2 to TRBJ1-1; TCRdb gives TRBD1 as the D gene, but with no DNA this cannot be confirmed. This CDR3 is 13 amino acids long. From germline, CDR1 is LGHNA and CDR2 YNFKEQ. CDR3 region: CASSQERTGVAFF.

The CDR3 protein is CASSRETQPDTQYF. V is TRBV7-6 and J is TRBJ2-3; TCRdb's D gene call, TRBD2, goes unchecked for lack of DNA. This CDR3 spans 14 amino acids. Germline CDR1 is SGHVS and CDR2 is FNYEAQ.

The chain employs TRBV11-2 and TRBJ2-5; the TRBD1 assignment by TCRdb is unverifiable without DNA. Looked up from germline, CDR1 is SGHAT and CDR2 is FQNNGV. The CDR3 consists of 15 residues. The CDR3 loop reads CASSLRGPRSETQYF.

This sequence joins TRBV15 and TRBJ2-1; the TRBD2 assignment by TCRdb is unverifiable without DNA. Germline CDR1 LNHNV, CDR2 YYDKDF (reference sequence). This CDR3 comprises 17 residues. CDR3 region: CATSRYFGLAEYNEQFF.

The rearrangement links TRBV5-1 to TRBJ2-2. The germline gives CDR1 SGHRS, CDR2 YFSETQ. There are 18 residues in the CDR3. The CDR3 here is CASSLIRVSFANTGELFF.

The V and J genes are TRBV5-6 and TRBJ2-4; TCRdb indicates TRBD1, and absent DNA this call remains unverified. This CDR3 has 16 amino acids. CDR1 is SGHDT and CDR2 is YYEEEE in the germline V gene. CDR3 region: CASSLPGQLAKNIQYF.

The chain links TRBV7-9 to TRBJ2-1; TCRdb designates TRBD1, a call that cannot be tested without DNA. This CDR3 contains 15 residues. Looked up from germline, CDR1 is SEHNR and CDR2 is FQNEAQ (reference sequence). CDR3 sequence reads: CASPPEGGLDNEQFF.

The gene calls are TRBV7-9 and TRBJ2-5. Germline loops: CDR1 SEHNR, CDR2 FQNEAQ (reference sequence). The CDR3 is 15 amino acids. CDR3 sequence: CASSNPQGTQETQYF.

This sequence joins TRBV12-5 and TRBJ2-1; TCRdb designates TRBD2, a call that cannot be tested without DNA. The CDR3 length is 15 residues. Germline V gene lookup returns CDR1 LGHNT and CDR2 FRNRAP. CDR3 sequence reads: CASGPGTSGYNEQFF.

The chain couples TRBV20-1 to TRBJ2-3; the TCRdb D gene call, TRBD2, has no DNA to confirm it. Germline lookup yields CDR1 DFQATT and CDR2 SNEGSKA (reference sequence). This CDR3 comprises 13 residues. CDR3 protein: CSAFSGSTDTQYF.

The J gene is TRBJ1-2, the V gene TRBV28. CDR1 and CDR2 from the germline V gene are MDHEN and SYDVKM. The CDR3 spans 11 residues. The CDR3 spells CASSSEEGCTF.

The chain employs TRBV2 and TRBJ2-3; the TCRdb D gene call, TRBD2, has no DNA to confirm it. Germline CDR1 reads SNHLY; CDR2 reads FYNNEI. CDR3 length: 14 residues. The CDR3 loop is CASAERSSTDTQYF.

The gene calls are TRBV7-9 and TRBJ2-5; TCRdb's D call of TRBD1 is untestable without DNA. The CDR3 runs to 14 residues. Per germline, CDR1 SEHNR and CDR2 FQNEAQ (reference sequence). The CDR3: CASRTGTVQETQYF.

V is TRBV27 and J is TRBJ2-1. From germline, CDR1 is MNHEY and CDR2 SMNVEV (reference sequence). The CDR3 has 13 amino acids. The CDR3 loop is CASSLSSWNEQFF.